These 5 T cell receptor beta chains were all obtained from the same sample, sequenced in a study of regulatory T cells in long-lasting Graves disease. Building the TCR beta libraries relied on iRepertoire HTBI primers, and CDR3 regions underwent Arm-PCR. TCRdb processed the multiplex PCR reads anew with MiXCR; each CDR3 protein has one entry. The sample consists of around 300,000 distinct CDR3 sequences, around 21% of them appearing once. The sample's time point: persistent/refractory GD, antithyroid drugs over 5 years with positive TRAb. Isolated PBMC RNA provided the starting material for the TCR library. This sample comprised peripheral blood mononuclear cells (PBMCs), obtained when the disease was refractory, from a patient treated with antithyroid drugs. The receptors stem from a female donor with Graves disease.

This clonotype was found a few times. The chain carries TRBV28 and TRBJ1-5, with D uncertain. This CDR3 region has 14 residues. V lost 4 bases, J lost 0 bases, and 7 bases lay in between. Germline values: CDR1 MDHEN, CDR2 SYDVKM. The CDR3 DNA reads TGTGCCAGCAGTTCGGAATATAGCAATCAGCCCCAGCATTTT. It specifies CASSSEYSNQPQHF.

This chain uses TRBV28 with TRBJ1-3, with 8 bases lining up with TRBD1. Trimming cost V 6 bases and J 8 bases; bases outside gene matches: 6. Germline lookup yields CDR1 MDHEN and CDR2 SYDVKM. This CDR3 has 13 amino acids. The CDR3: CASSDRGKYTIYF. The CDR3 region has the DNA TGTGCCAGCAGCGACAGGGGCAAGTACACCATATATTTT.

The chain is built from TRBV20-1 and TRBJ2-7; D remains unclear. Germline V gene sequence: CDR1 DFQATT, CDR2 SNEGSKA (reference sequence). Trimming pared 6 bases from V and 6 bases from J, leaving 21 bases between. CDR3 length: 14 amino acids. The CDR3 DNA follows: TGCAGTGCCGGACCGGATTACGCAACGGGCGAGCAGTACTTC. It specifies CSAGPDYATGEQYF.

This chain links TRBV6-1 with TRBJ2-7; D tentatively reads TRBD1 or TRBD2 (6 bases each). Deletions cut 6 bases from V and 5 bases from J, with 20 bases between. Germline V gene sequence: CDR1 MNHNS, CDR2 SASEGT. CDR3 size: 15 residues. The CDR3 sequence: CASSPKGGFPHEQYF. The CDR3 nucleotides are TGTGCCAGCAGCCCTAAGGGGGGATTCCCCCACGAGCAGTACTTC.

This clonotype was counted many times. The chain is built from TRBV27 and TRBJ2-5, with 7 nucleotides matching TRBD1. J lost 4 bases, V lost 6 bases, and 8 bases had no gene match. This CDR3 region has 14 residues. CDR1 and CDR2 (germline): MNHEY, SMNVEV (reference sequence). The CDR3 reads CASRRQGLGETQYF. The DNA of the CDR3 is TGTGCCAGCAGGCGACAGGGCCTAGGAGAGACCCAGTACTTC.